This T cell receptor beta chain was identified in a study of T cell changes during pregnancy in multiple sclerosis. V lost 4 bases and J lost 5, with 14 bases in between. The length of the CDR3 is 13 residues. Germline V gives CDR1 SQVTM, CDR2 ANQGSEA. Assay used: immunoSEQ multiplex PCR; TCRdb lists only in-frame clones, some missing. The sample consists of 35,000 to 45,000 clones, 93% of them appearing once. The source is a female donor with multiple sclerosis, enrolled in a pregnancy study. Here the sequenced sample was CD4+ T cells from peripheral blood mononuclear cells, taken in the first trimester of pregnancy. This chain links TRBV29-1 with TRBJ2-5; no definite D call. The CDR3: CSVARDTRETQYF. DNA of the CDR3: TGCAGCGTTGCCCGCGACACCCGGGAGACCCAGTACTTC.